One and the same sample provided the 31 T cell receptor beta chains below, sequenced in a study of T cell responses to AZD1222 COVID-19 vaccine (dated by TCRdb to 2020 to 2022). Library method: the immunoSEQ multiplex PCR assay. Held by TCRdb, this immuneACCESS table contains in-frame sequences only and omits some clones. Under half of the omission traces to an unresolved V gene where checked; the cause of the rest is unknown. The sample profile shows more than 70,000 clones; 85% to 95% of them were found once. The ten largest account for 25% to 30% of the sample. Sample time point, as interpreted from the label and publication: about 28 days (+/-7) after the second vaccine dose. The sample in question was peripheral blood, obtained 28 days after the second AZD1222 dose. The receptors were sampled from an adult who received the AZD1222 COVID-19 vaccine.

The chain carries TRBV29-1 and TRBJ2-5; the match to TRBD1 covers 7 bases. The length of the CDR3 is 14 residues. The germline V gene encodes CDR1 SQVTM and CDR2 ANQGSEA. With 5 bases clipped from V and 5 bases from J, the junction kept 11 bases outside the gene matches. The CDR3 DNA reads TGCAGCGTTCACGACAGGGAGAATTGGGAGACCCAGTACTTC. It translates to CSVHDRENWETQYF.

The J gene is TRBJ1-1, the V gene TRBV28; weak D call: TRBD1 (5 bases). The CDR3 sequence is 13 residues long. Germline loops: CDR1 MDHEN, CDR2 SYDVKM. Trimming left V 7 bases short and J 3 bases short, with 12 bases between. In DNA form, the CDR3 reads TGTGCCAGCACCCATGGGGGATACACTGAAGCTTTCTTT. Translated: CASTHGGYTEAFF.

The chain combines TRBV5-1 with TRBJ1-5; D gene ambiguous. This CDR3 has 14 residues. Trimming took 0 bases from V and 6 from J, leaving 10 bases between them. Germline V lookup: CDR1 SGHRS, CDR2 YFSETQ. CDR3: CASSLASGGQPQHF. The CDR3 DNA is TGCGCCAGCAGCTTGGCCTCGGGAGGTCAGCCCCAGCATTTT.

This clone occurred once. This CDR3 reads CASSLSGTSSYNEQFF. CDR3 bases: TGTGCCAGCAGCCTTAGCGGGACTAGCTCCTACAATGAGCAGTTCTTC. The rearrangement uses TRBV5-5 and TRBJ2-1; 8 bases align to TRBD2. The V and J ends lost 4 bases and 0 bases, in that order; junction bases with no gene match: 6. CDR1 is SGHKS, CDR2 YYEKEE, per germline (reference sequence). The CDR3 runs 16 residues. The full variable domain, its missing parts supplied by reference TRBV5-5 and TRBJ2-1, is DAGVTQSPTHLIKTRGQQVTLRCSPISGHKSVSWYQQVLGQGPQFIFQYYEKEERGRGNFPDRFSARQFPNYSSELNVNALLLGDSALYLCASSLSGTSSYNEQFFGPGTRLTVL.

This clone turned up a few times. The chain has TRBV11-2 and TRBJ1-2; weak D call: TRBD1 (6 bases). The CDR3 contains 14 residues. Germline V gene data show CDR1 as SGHAT and CDR2 as FQNNGV. Trimming took off 5 bases at V and 4 bases at J, with 14 bases between the two ends. Written as DNA, the CDR3 is TGTGCCAGCAGCCCGTCACAGGGCTTCTATGGCTACACCTTC. This gives the protein CASSPSQGFYGYTF. The variable domain in full, completed from reference TRBV11-2 and TRBJ1-2, reads EAGVAQSPRYKIIEKRQSVAFWCNPISGHATLYWYQQILGQGPKLLIQFQNNGVVDDSQLPKDRFSAERLKGVDSTLKIQPAKLEDSAVYLCASSPSQGFYGYTFGSGTRLTVV.

The V call is TRBV23-1, the J call TRBJ2-1; no clear D. TRBV23-1 is reported as an ORF; its role is uncertain. Trimming left V 3 bases short and J 5 bases short, with 17 bases between. This CDR3 spans 16 amino acids. DNA for the CDR3: TGCGCCAGCAGTCATTTACCCAAGCGTCGGCACAATGAGCAGTTCTTC. It codes for CASSHLPKRRHNEQFF.

This clone ranks as medium-sized (0.01 to 0.1%). The rearrangement joins TRBV6-2 or TRBV6-3 to TRBJ1-6; D unresolved. Trimming removed 6 bases from V and 7 bases from J, with 13 bases in between. This CDR3 has 14 residues. Per the germline V gene, CDR1 is MNHEY and CDR2 is SVGEGT. Here the CDR3 DNA reads TGTGCCAGCAGCCTTTACACAGAGAATTCACCCCTCCACTTT. Translation gives CASSLYTENSPLHF.

The V and J genes are TRBV5-5 and TRBJ1-2; D perhaps matches TRBD1 (5 bases). Trimming pared 4 bases from V and 3 bases from J, leaving 10 bases between. CDR1 and CDR2 from the germline V gene are SGHKS and YYEKEE (reference sequence). This CDR3 has 13 residues. CDR3 loop: CASSRGEDYGYTF. The CDR3 nucleotides read TGTGCCAGCAGCAGGGGAGAGGACTATGGCTACACCTTC.

This chain connects TRBV6-5 to TRBJ2-7; D not resolved. The germline gives CDR1 MNHEY, CDR2 SVGAGI. The CDR3 totals 14 residues. The germline V and J ends were trimmed by 0 bases and 6 bases, with 12 bases remaining between them. CDR3 protein: CASSYSGRVGEQYF. Here the CDR3 DNA reads TGTGCCAGCAGTTACTCGGGAAGGGTTGGCGAGCAGTACTTC.

The CDR3 coding sequence is TGTGCCAGCAGCTCAGGGGTAGCGGGAGCCGCAGATACGCAGTATTTT. This sequence encodes CASSSGVAGAADTQYF. The V call is TRBV7-6, the J call TRBJ2-3, with 9 nucleotides matching TRBD2. The V gene's germline CDR1 is SGHVS and CDR2 FNYEAQ. CDR3 length: 16 residues. The trim removed 4 bases at V and 4 bases at J, leaving 9 bases unmatched.

The chain recombines TRBV9 with TRBJ2-2, with D uncertain. The CDR3 has 14 residues. V was shortened by 3 bases and J by 6 bases, with 12 bases between the two germline ends. Per germline, CDR1 SGDLS and CDR2 YYNGEE. CDR3 in amino acids: CASSGVAAAGELFF. CDR3 DNA sequence: TGTGCCAGCAGCGGGGTGGCGGCCGCCGGGGAGCTGTTTTTT.

This clone was counted once. The chain joins TRBV19 to TRBJ2-1; 7 bases fit TRBD1. Germline trimming cut 6 bases from V and 3 bases from J; bases unmatched to any gene: 11. Germline loops: CDR1 LNHDA, CDR2 SQIVND (reference sequence). The CDR3 covers 16 residues. CDR3 sequence (DNA): TGTGCCAGTAGGCCGGGACAGAGACCTATCTACAATGAGCAGTTCTTC. Protein product: CASRPGQRPIYNEQFF.

The gene calls are TRBV15 and TRBJ1-4, with TRBD1 matching over 8 bases. Trimming removed 5 bases from V and 1 base from J; junction bases left unmatched: 3. Germline V lookup: CDR1 LNHNV, CDR2 YYDKDF (reference sequence). The CDR3 has 15 residues. CDR3 amino acids: CATSGGQGTNEKLFF. For the CDR3, the DNA is TGTGCCACCAGCGGCGGACAGGGAACTAATGAAAAACTGTTTTTT.

The chain links TRBV4-1 to TRBJ2-7; 8 nucleotides match TRBD2. The CDR3 consists of 15 residues. The germline CDR1 and CDR2 sequences are MGHRA and YSYEKL. Germline trimming cut 7 bases from V and 0 bases from J; bases unmatched to any gene: 8. CDR3 sequence (DNA): TGCGCCAGCACACTAACACTAGCGGACTCCTACGAGCAGTACTTC. This translates into CASTLTLADSYEQYF.

The gene calls are TRBV25-1 and TRBJ1-4; TRBD1 aligns across 9 bases. The CDR3 runs to 16 residues. Germline CDR1 and CDR2: MGHDK and SYGVNS. J was trimmed by 7 bases and V by 1 base; bases with no gene match: 7. Here the CDR3 DNA reads TGTGCCAGCAGTGAATTAAGGGACAGGGATGCTGAAAAACTGTTTTTT. This codes for CASSELRDRDAEKLFF.

Only a few counts were recorded for this clone. The V call is TRBV4-1, the J call TRBJ2-7; D may be TRBD1 or TRBD2 (5 bases each). CDR1 and CDR2 from the germline V gene are MGHRA and YSYEKL. The V end lost 0 bases, the J end lost 0 bases, and 21 bases lay between the germline ends. This CDR3 is built from 19 residues. CDR3 DNA sequence: TGCGCCAGCAGCCAAGATCGGTTTTTAAGCGGTCAGGGCTCCTACGAGCAGTACTTC. Protein: CASSQDRFLSGQGSYEQYF.

A remark on this clone: Other DNA sequences in this specimen translate into the identical CDR3. This rearrangement joins TRBV5-6 to TRBJ1-6, with D possibly matching TRBD1 (6 bases). Germline-derived CDR1 and CDR2 are SGHDT and YYEEEE. This CDR3 comprises 15 residues. V dropped 1 base and J dropped 9 bases, with 14 bases sitting between them. The CDR3: CASSLSGAPTSPLHF. CDR3 sequence (DNA): TGTGCCAGCAGCTTGTCGGGGGCACCTACTTCACCCCTCCACTTT.

The CDR3 region is CASSSFGRLLYGYTF. The CDR3 DNA follows: TGTGCCAGCAGCTCCTTTGGACGGCTTCTATATGGCTACACCTTC. This sequence joins TRBV6-6 and TRBJ1-2, with no clear D. The V and J ends lost 6 bases and 5 bases respectively, with 19 bases between them. CDR1 is MNHNY and CDR2 is SVGAGI in the germline V gene (reference sequence). The CDR3 is made up of 15 amino acids.

V and J are TRBV9 and TRBJ2-7, with 7 bases lining up with TRBD2. This CDR3 is 14 amino acids long. CDR1 SGDLS and CDR2 YYNGEE come from the germline V gene. Losses at the gene ends were 4 bases for V and 4 bases for J; bases not matched to a gene: 8. The DNA for the CDR3 is TGTGCCAGCAGCCCCAACCAGCGGGATTACGAGCAGTACTTC. Protein product: CASSPNQRDYEQYF.

The chain has TRBV28 and TRBJ2-5; TRBD2 aligns across 16 bases. Per germline, CDR1 MDHEN and CDR2 SYDVKM. After removal of 2 bases from V and 10 bases from J, the junction contained 4 bases not matched to a gene. The CDR3 covers 15 residues. This CDR3 is CASSLPGTSGRGQYF. DNA of the CDR3: TGTGCCAGCAGTTTACCCGGGACTAGCGGGAGGGGCCAGTACTTC.

This clone was seen a single time. The rearrangement joins TRBV7-2 to TRBJ1-5, with D tentatively TRBD1 (5 bases). Germline assignment: CDR1 SGHTA and CDR2 FQGNSA. CDR3 size: 15 residues. Trimming removed 4 bases at V and 3 bases at J, with 13 bases between. The CDR3 spells CASSSNNRNNQPQHF. The CDR3 DNA is TGTGCCAGCAGCTCCAATAACAGGAACAATCAGCCCCAGCATTTT.

The CDR3 reads CASSDARGPSYEQYF. The CDR3 DNA reads as TGTGCCAGCAGTGACGCCAGGGGCCCGTCCTACGAGCAGTACTTC. The rearrangement links TRBV3-1 (or the pseudogene TRBV3-2) to TRBJ2-7, with D possibly matching TRBD1 (6 bases). This CDR3 comprises 15 residues. The germline V gene has CDR1 LGHDT and CDR2 YNNKEL (reference sequence). Between the trimmed V and J ends, which lost 6 bases and 1 base, there was a span of 16 bases.

The V and J genes are TRBV10-1 and TRBJ1-4, with a weak D call TRBD1 (6 bases). The V end lost 10 bases, the J end lost 7 bases, and 28 bases lay between the germline ends. The CDR3 loop spans 17 amino acids. The germline gives CDR1 WNHNN, CDR2 SYGVQD (reference sequence). CDR3 DNA sequence: TGCGCCATCCACCCCCCCGTCCTCTACAGGGATGGTGAAAAACTGTTTTTT. Translated, it gives CAIHPPVLYRDGEKLFF.

The genes are TRBV5-1 and TRBJ1-1, with 11 bases aligning to TRBD1. Looked up from germline, CDR1 is SGHRS and CDR2 is YFSETQ. The CDR3 covers 14 residues. The ends lost 4 bases at V and 3 bases at J; junction bases unmatched: 2. CDR3 sequence: CASSGQGADTEAFF. In DNA, the CDR3 is TGCGCCAGCAGCGGACAGGGGGCGGACACTGAAGCTTTCTTT.

The chain is built from TRBV28 and TRBJ2-1; D perhaps matches TRBD1 (6 bases). V lost 5 bases to trimming and J lost 4 bases, with 18 bases between them. Germline lookup yields CDR1 MDHEN and CDR2 SYDVKM. The CDR3 runs 16 residues. The CDR3 coding sequence is TGTGCCAGCAGTCACGCGGACAGAACAATTTACAATGAGCAGTTCTTC. It specifies CASSHADRTIYNEQFF.

V usage is TRBV29-1 and J usage is TRBJ1-1, with D tentatively TRBD1 (5 bases). V was cut by 6 bases and J by 2 bases, with 13 bases left in between. The germline gives CDR1 SQVTM, CDR2 ANQGSEA. The CDR3 has 13 residues. CDR3: CSVWRGGNTEAFF. CDR3 bases: TGCAGCGTCTGGAGGGGAGGAAACACTGAAGCTTTCTTT. The full variable domain, in which reference TRBV29-1 and TRBJ1-1 provide the parts outside the CDR3, is SAVISQKPSRDICQRGTSLTIQCQVDSQVTMMFWYRQQPGQSLTLIATANQGSEATYESGFVIDKFPISRPNLTFSTLTVSNMSPEDSSIYLCSVWRGGNTEAFFGQGTRLTVV.

In nucleotides, the CDR3 is TGTGCCACCAGTTCAACCTCGGGGGAGCAGTACTTC. Translated, it gives CATSSTSGEQYF. V and J are TRBV24-1 and TRBJ2-7; D possibly corresponds to TRBD2 (5 bases). The CDR3 is 12 residues long. Germline assignment: CDR1 KGHDR and CDR2 SFDVKD. V lost 6 bases and J lost 7, with 12 bases in between.

V gene TRBV19 combines with J gene TRBJ2-5, with 7 bases lining up with TRBD2. Germline CDR1 and CDR2: LNHDA and SQIVND (reference sequence). V dropped 4 bases and J dropped 5; count of bases not matched to a gene: 4. This CDR3 is 13 amino acids long. Here the CDR3 reads CASSSLGGETQYF. CDR3 sequence (DNA): TGTGCCAGTAGTAGTCTGGGGGGGGAGACCCAGTACTTC.

The chain couples TRBV29-1 to TRBJ2-3; the match to TRBD2 covers 13 bases. The CDR3 consists of 15 residues. Germline V gene sequence: CDR1 SQVTM, CDR2 ANQGSEA. The V gene end was trimmed by 5 bases and the J gene end by 2 bases; junction bases not matched to a gene: 4. The CDR3, as DNA: TGCAGCGTTTCGGGACTAGCGGGACCCACAGATACGCAGTATTTT. Amino acids: CSVSGLAGPTDTQYF.

As DNA, the CDR3 is TGTGCCAGCAGTTCCCCTGGGACTAGCGTGCAAACGCAGTATTTT. Translating gives CASSSPGTSVQTQYF. The chain is built from TRBV27 and TRBJ2-3; 10 bases line up with TRBD2. V was clipped by 4 bases and J by 9 bases; unmatched bases: 10. CDR1 and CDR2 (germline): MNHEY, SMNVEV (reference sequence). The CDR3 has 15 residues.

The chain employs TRBV19 and TRBJ1-1; TRBD1 is a possible D gene (6 bases). Between the trimmed V and J ends, which lost 6 bases and 0 bases, there was a span of 17 bases. The CDR3 sequence is 16 residues long. Germline V gene lookup returns CDR1 LNHDA and CDR2 SQIVND (reference sequence). In DNA, the CDR3 is TGTGCCAGTAGCGCTAAGACCGGGACACTGAACACTGAAGCTTTCTTT. As protein: CASSAKTGTLNTEAFF.